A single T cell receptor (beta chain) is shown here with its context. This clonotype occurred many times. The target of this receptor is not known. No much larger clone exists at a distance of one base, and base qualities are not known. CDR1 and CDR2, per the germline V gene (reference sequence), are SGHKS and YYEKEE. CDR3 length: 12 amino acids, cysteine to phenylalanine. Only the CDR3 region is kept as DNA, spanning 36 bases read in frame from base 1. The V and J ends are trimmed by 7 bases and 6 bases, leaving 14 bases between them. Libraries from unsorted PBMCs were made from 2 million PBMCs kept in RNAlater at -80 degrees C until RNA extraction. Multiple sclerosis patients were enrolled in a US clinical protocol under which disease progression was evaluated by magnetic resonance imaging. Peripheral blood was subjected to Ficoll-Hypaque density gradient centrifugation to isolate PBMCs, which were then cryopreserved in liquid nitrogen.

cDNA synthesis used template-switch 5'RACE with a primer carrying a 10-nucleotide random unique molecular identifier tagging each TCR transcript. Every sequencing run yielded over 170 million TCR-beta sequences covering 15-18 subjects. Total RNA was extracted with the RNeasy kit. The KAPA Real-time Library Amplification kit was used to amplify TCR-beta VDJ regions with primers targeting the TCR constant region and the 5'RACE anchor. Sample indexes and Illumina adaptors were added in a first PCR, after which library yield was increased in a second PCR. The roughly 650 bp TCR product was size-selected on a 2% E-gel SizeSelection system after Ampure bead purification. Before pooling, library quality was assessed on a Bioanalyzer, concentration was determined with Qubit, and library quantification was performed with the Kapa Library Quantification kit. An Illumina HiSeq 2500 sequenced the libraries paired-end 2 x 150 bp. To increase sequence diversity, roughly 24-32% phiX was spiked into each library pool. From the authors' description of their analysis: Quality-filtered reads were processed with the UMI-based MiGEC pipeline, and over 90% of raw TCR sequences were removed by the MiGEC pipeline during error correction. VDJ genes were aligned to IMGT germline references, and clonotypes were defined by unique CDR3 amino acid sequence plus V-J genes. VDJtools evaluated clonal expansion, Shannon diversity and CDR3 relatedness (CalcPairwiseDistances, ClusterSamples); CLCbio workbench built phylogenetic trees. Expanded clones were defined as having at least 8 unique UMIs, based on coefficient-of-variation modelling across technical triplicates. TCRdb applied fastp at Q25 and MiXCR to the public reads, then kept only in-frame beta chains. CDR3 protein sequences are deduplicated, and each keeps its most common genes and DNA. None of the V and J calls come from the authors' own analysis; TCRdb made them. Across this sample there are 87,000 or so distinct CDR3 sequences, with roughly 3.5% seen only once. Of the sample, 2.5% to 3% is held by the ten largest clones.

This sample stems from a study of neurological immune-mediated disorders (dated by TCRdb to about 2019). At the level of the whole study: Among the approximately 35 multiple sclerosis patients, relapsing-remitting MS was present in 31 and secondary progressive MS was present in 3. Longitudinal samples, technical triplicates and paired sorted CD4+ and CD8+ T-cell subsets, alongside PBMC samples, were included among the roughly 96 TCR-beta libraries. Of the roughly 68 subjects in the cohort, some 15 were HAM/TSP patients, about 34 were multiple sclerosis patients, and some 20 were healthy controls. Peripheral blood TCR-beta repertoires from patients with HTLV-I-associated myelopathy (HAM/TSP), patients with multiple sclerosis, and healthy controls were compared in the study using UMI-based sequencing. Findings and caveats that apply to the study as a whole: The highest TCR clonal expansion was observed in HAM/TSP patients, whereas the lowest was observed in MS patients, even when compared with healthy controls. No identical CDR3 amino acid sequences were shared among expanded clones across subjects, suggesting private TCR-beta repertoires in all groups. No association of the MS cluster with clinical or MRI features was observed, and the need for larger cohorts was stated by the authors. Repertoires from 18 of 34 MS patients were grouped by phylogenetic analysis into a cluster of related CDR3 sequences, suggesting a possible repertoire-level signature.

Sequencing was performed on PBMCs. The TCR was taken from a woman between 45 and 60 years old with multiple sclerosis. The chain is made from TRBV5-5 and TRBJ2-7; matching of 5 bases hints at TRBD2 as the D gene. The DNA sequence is TGTGCCAGCGGTTGGGAGTGGGGCGAGCAGTACTTC. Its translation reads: CASGWEWGEQYF.